This T cell receptor (beta chain) was captured in a study of OX40 agonist ivuxolimab in advanced cancers. Describing the broader study: Ivuxolimab was an agonistic, fully human IgG2 monoclonal antibody directed against OX40 (CD134), a costimulatory receptor. Intravenous ivuxolimab was administered to patients every 2 weeks at six dose levels: 0.01, 0.1, 0.3, 1.5, 3 and 10 mg/kg. The dose-escalation cohort was around 84% male with a mean age of approximately 60 years, ranging from roughly 23 to 85. Prior anti-PD-1, anti-PD-L1 or anti-CTLA-4 therapy was permitted, and 30% to 50% of dose-escalation patients had received checkpoint inhibitors. The monotherapy dose-escalation portion (N ≈ 55 patients) of the phase I ivuxolimab trial is reported in the paper. Of the approximately 54 patients in dose escalation, some 19 had hepatocellular carcinoma, approximately 15 had melanoma, 9 had renal cell carcinoma and 9 had head and neck cancer. The purpose of peripheral TCRbeta sequencing was to test whether ivuxolimab changed TCR sequence diversity and led to clonal T-cell expansion. Partial responses were achieved by three dose-escalation patients, of whom one had hepatocellular carcinoma and two had cutaneous melanoma. The paper as a whole reports these results and caveats: In the 0.1-3.0 mg/kg groups, partial responders were among the patients with the lowest normalized peripheral clonal expansion, particularly in CD8+ T cells. Low levels of normalized T-cell clonal expansion were also seen in some patients who did not respond. At doses of 0.1 to 3.0 mg/kg, clonal expansion of both CD4+ and CD8+ blood T cells was observed from baseline to week 6. After ivuxolimab, more expanded clones were found on average in CD8+ T cells than in CD4+ T cells. The antigen specificity of the peripheral T cells that underwent clonal expansion was not determined.

Patients with a history of autoimmune disease or receiving systemic immunosuppression were excluded from the trial. In every dose cohort, peripheral blood was drawn for TCR sequencing at baseline, cycle 4 day 1, and cycle 7 day 1. Samples were obtained from an open-label, multicenter, first-in-human phase I dose-escalation trial of ivuxolimab. Adults with locally advanced or metastatic melanoma, renal cell carcinoma, hepatocellular carcinoma or head and neck squamous cell carcinoma were enrolled in the trial. Before TCR sequencing, CD4+ T cells and CD8+ T cells from peripheral blood were sorted into separate populations. The germline V gene yields MDHEN for CDR1 and SYDVKM for CDR2. Counted from cysteine to phenylalanine, this CDR3 has 14 amino acids. Just CDR3 DNA is preserved here, 42 bases in frame from base 1. V has 5 bases trimmed and J has 0 bases trimmed; junction bases matching no gene number 2.

For sequencing of the TCRbeta CDR3 region, genomic DNA was extracted from the sorted cells. The immunoSEQ Assay was used for sequencing of TCRbeta CDR3 regions. TCRdb holds this immuneACCESS table with in-frame rearrangements only. Some clones are missing; in checked studies, unresolved V genes explain under half, and the rest has no known cause. The sample data list some 66,000 clones, and almost 85% of these were observed just once. Together, the top ten hold about 5.5% of the sample. A word on this clone: Its antigen target is currently unknown. No much larger clone is present one base from it, and per-base qualities are unavailable.

In this chain, TRBV28 is recombined with TRBJ1-1; 8 central bases correspond to TRBD1. The receptor's source is an adult with an advanced solid tumor such as melanoma, head and neck, liver or kidney cancer. Specimen: CD4+ or CD8+ T cells sorted from blood, collected in a trial of the OX40 agonist ivuxolimab. The DNA sequence reads TGTGCCAGCAGTGACAGGGGTCTGAACACTGAAGCTTTCTTT. This gives the protein CASSDRGLNTEAFF. Here the CDR3 is joined to the reference TRBV28 and TRBJ1-1 genes, and the full variable domain is: DVKVTQSSRYLVKRTGEKVFLECVQDMDHENMFWYRQDPGLGLRLIYFSYDVKMKEKGDIPEGYSVSREKKERFSLILESASTNQTSMYLCASSDRGLNTEAFFGQGTRLTVV.